Below, 14 T cell receptor beta chains from the same sample are listed, as sequenced in a study of blood T cell repertoires in COVID-19 (TCRdb year 2020). Library generation was performed with the immunoSEQ multiplex PCR assay. The clones in this table, taken by TCRdb from immuneACCESS, are in-frame only. Not every clone is retained; where verified, under half of the shortfall comes from an unresolved V gene, and the cause of the rest is unknown. For this sample the table gives about 480,000 clones, of which about 87% were detected only once. Clones ranked in the top ten supply roughly 12% of the sample. Sequenced sample: peripheral blood. The receptors come from a woman aged 45-65 years with COVID-19, enrolled during active disease.

The chain links TRBV27 to TRBJ1-2; D uncertain. Trimming pared 3 bases from V and 6 bases from J, leaving 11 bases between. The CDR3 contains 13 residues. CDR1 is MNHEY and CDR2 is SMNVEV in the germline V gene (reference sequence). As DNA, the CDR3 is TGTGCCAGCAGTTTCTCAACGCGCCATGGCTACACCTTC. Translating it yields CASSFSTRHGYTF.

The genes are TRBV6-5 and TRBJ1-1; TRBD1 matches at 7 bases. The CDR3 consists of 15 residues. CDR1 is MNHEY, CDR2 SVGAGI, per germline. V lost 5 bases, J lost 4 bases, and 10 bases stayed unmatched. CDR3 residues: CASSRQGLTATEAFF. The CDR3 DNA reads TGTGCCAGCAGTCGACAGGGCCTCACCGCCACTGAAGCTTTCTTT.

The chain has TRBV6-5 and TRBJ1-1, with a weak D call TRBD1 (6 bases). The CDR3 covers 15 residues. V lost 2 bases to trimming and J lost 7 bases, with 17 bases between them. Germline V gene lookup returns CDR1 MNHEY and CDR2 SVGAGI. The CDR3 sequence: CASSYLPPRQVEAFF. CDR3 DNA: TGTGCCAGCAGTTACCTCCCCCCGAGACAGGTTGAAGCTTTCTTT.

The chain couples TRBV11-2 to TRBJ2-7, with TRBD2 matching 12 bases. V lost 0 bases to trimming and J lost 6 bases; unmatched junction nucleotides: 6. The CDR3 is made up of 16 amino acids. Germline CDR1 and CDR2: SGHAT and FQNNGV. CDR3 region: CASSLDILAGGPEQYF. The DNA of the CDR3 is TGTGCCAGCAGCTTAGACATTCTAGCGGGGGGGCCCGAGCAGTACTTC.

The chain carries TRBV3-1 (or the pseudogene TRBV3-2) and TRBJ1-4; 9 bases match TRBD1. CDR3 length equals 15 residues. Per the germline V gene, CDR1 is LGHDT and CDR2 is YNNKEL (reference sequence). Trimming took 1 base from V and 8 from J; bases not matched to a gene: 5. The CDR3 here is CASSQAGTGTEKLFF. As DNA, the CDR3 is TGTGCCAGCAGCCAAGCCGGGACAGGGACGGAAAAACTGTTTTTT.

The chain couples TRBV24-1 to TRBJ1-2; D is uncertain. V lost 6 bases, J lost 4 bases, and 11 bases lay in between. Germline values: CDR1 KGHDR, CDR2 SFDVKD. This CDR3 comprises 13 residues. CDR3 amino acids: CATSSRSFYGYTF. The CDR3 DNA reads as TGTGCCACCAGTTCTCGGAGTTTCTATGGCTACACCTTC.

The chain combines TRBV11-2 with TRBJ2-7; 7 positions match TRBD2. CDR3 length equals 15 residues. CDR1 and CDR2 from the germline V gene are SGHAT and FQNNGV. V was clipped by 5 bases and J by 0 bases; unmatched bases: 7. The CDR3 DNA is TGTGCCAGCAGCCCACTCGGGACTAACTCCTACGAGCAGTACTTC. Its protein product is CASSPLGTNSYEQYF.

The chain uses TRBV5-4 and TRBJ1-6, with TRBD1 matching over 9 bases. The CDR3 extends over 15 amino acids. CDR1 SGHNT and CDR2 YYREEE come from the germline V gene (reference sequence). Trimming at V came to 5 bases and at J to 7 bases, leaving 7 bases not matched to a gene. The CDR3 DNA sequence: TGTGCCAGCAGGCGTGGGACAGGGAGAAATTCACCCCTCCACTTT. This codes for CASRRGTGRNSPLHF.

CDR3 DNA: TGTGCCAGCAGCCAGCCGGGACAGGATAATCAGCCCCAGCATTTT. This sequence encodes CASSQPGQDNQPQHF. The chain combines TRBV4-2 with TRBJ1-5; 8 positions match TRBD1. The CDR3 runs 15 residues. Germline CDR1 is LGHNA and CDR2 is YNFKEQ. V shed 3 bases and J 4 bases; nucleotides not matched to a gene: 5.

The chain has TRBV6-1 and TRBJ2-2, with D perhaps TRBD1 (5 bases). V was clipped by 2 bases and J by 3 bases, with 7 bases between them. The CDR3 is made up of 14 amino acids. Germline values: CDR1 MNHNS, CDR2 SASEGT. CDR3 DNA sequence: TGTGCCAGCAGTGAACAGGGTTACACCGGGGAGCTGTTTTTT. Translated, it gives CASSEQGYTGELFF.

The J gene is TRBJ2-3, the V gene TRBV6-5; D is unclear. The CDR3 length is 11 residues. Germline CDR1 is MNHEY and CDR2 is SVGAGI. Trimming took 9 bases from V and 1 from J, leaving 5 bases between them. CDR3 DNA: TGTGCCAGTAAGCGCACAGATACGCAGTATTTT. Translating it yields CASKRTDTQYF.

CDR3 sequence reads: CASSTPGAGGTGELFF. Written as DNA, the CDR3 is TGTGCCAGTAGTACGCCTGGGGCGGGGGGTACCGGGGAGCTGTTTTTT. The genes are TRBV19 and TRBJ2-2; 8 nucleotides agree with TRBD2. The V and J ends lost 4 bases and 5 bases, in that order; junction bases with no gene match: 9. Germline CDR1 reads LNHDA; CDR2 reads SQIVND (reference sequence). This CDR3 has 16 amino acids.

In DNA, the CDR3 is TGTGCCAGCAGTTACCCGAGGGGGAGGGATGAAAAACTGTTTTTT. It is translated as CASSYPRGRDEKLFF. The chain is built from TRBV6-6 and TRBJ1-4, with D perhaps TRBD1 (6 bases). The CDR3 has 15 amino acids. Per the germline V gene, CDR1 is MNHNY and CDR2 is SVGAGI (reference sequence). Trimming took off 2 bases at V and 6 bases at J, with 13 bases between the two ends.

The chain employs TRBV30 and TRBJ1-6; TRBD1 might be the D (5 bases). The CDR3 length is 13 residues. Germline CDR1 is GTSNPN and CDR2 is SVGIG (reference sequence). V lost 2 bases and J lost 10, with 12 bases in between. CDR3 loop: CAWSKGVGSPLHF. The CDR3 bases are TGTGCCTGGAGTAAAGGGGTGGGCTCACCCCTCCACTTT. Combining the CDR3 with reference TRBV30 and TRBJ1-6 gives the whole variable domain SQTIHQWPATLVQPVGSPLSLECTVEGTSNPNLYWYRQAAGRGLQLLFYSVGIGQISSEVPQNLSASRPQDRQFILSSKKLLLSDSGFYLCAWSKGVGSPLHFGNGTRLTVT.